The rows below give T cell receptor beta chains drawn from one sample of a study of beta chain features in type 1 diabetes. TCRdb keeps only in-frame clones here, not all; method: immunoSEQ multiplex PCR. The sample yields around 600,000 clones, roughly 12% seen once. The sequenced material came from naive CD4+ T cells from blood. The receptors stem from a man aged 25 to 45 with type 1 diabetes. Each CDR3 is given with its conserved first and last residue. D genes are given only for firm matches. Clone size is stated in some rows and not others, as once, few, many or a class when expanded.

V	size	D	J	length	CDR3	DNA
TRBV11-1	few	NA	TRBJ1-1	13	CASSVPVNTEAFF	TGTGCCAGCAGCGTCCCGGTGAACACTGAAGCTTTCTTT
TRBV5-1	NA	NA	TRBJ1-1	14	CASSLGWGLNEAFF	TGCGCCAGCAGCTTGGGGTGGGGATTGAATGAAGCTTTCTTT
TRBV10-3	NA	TRBD2	TRBJ2-6	21	CAISDVSWAGGPSSGANVLTF	TGTGCCATCAGTGATGTTTCCTGGGCGGGGGGCCCTAGCTCTGGGGCCAACGTCCTGACTTTC
TRBV6-6	NA	NA	TRBJ2-1	16	CASSYTAGDYNNEQFF	TGTGCCAGCAGTTACACAGCAGGGGACTACAACAATGAGCAGTTCTTC
TRBV6-5	few	NA	TRBJ2-3	14	CASSQWTDTDTQYF	TGTGCCAGCAGTCAATGGACAGACACAGATACGCAGTATTTT
TRBV19	NA	NA	TRBJ2-1	11	CASSMLNEQFF	TGTGCCAGTAGTATGCTTAATGAGCAGTTCTTC
TRBV7-6	NA	TRBD2	TRBJ2-1	15	CASSFTSGGYNEQFF	TGTGCCAGCAGCTTTACTAGCGGGGGTTACAATGAGCAGTTCTTC
TRBV11-3	NA	NA	TRBJ2-7	12	CASSYEEGEQYF	TGTGCCAGCAGCTATGAGGAGGGAGAGCAGTACTTC
TRBV7-9	few	NA	TRBJ1-4	18	CASSPYWEGGPRKEKLFF	TGTGCCAGCAGCCCATACTGGGAGGGAGGGCCGAGGAAGGAAAAACTGTTTTTT
TRBV13	NA	TRBD1	TRBJ1-3	15	CASSLAGTGGNTIYF	TGTGCCAGCAGCTTAGCCGGGACAGGGGGAAACACCATATATTTT
TRBV27	NA	NA	TRBJ1-2	16	CASSLSSGIPNYGYTF	TGTGCCAGCAGTTTATCGTCGGGAATCCCTAACTATGGCTACACCTTC
TRBV27	NA	NA	TRBJ1-2	16	CASSLYGRAANYGYTF	TGTGCCAGCAGTTTATATGGCAGGGCGGCCAACTATGGCTACACCTTC
TRBV9	few	NA	TRBJ1-2	14	CASSGPGSHYGYTF	TGTGCCAGCAGCGGTCCCGGGTCGCACTATGGCTACACCTTC
TRBV27	few	NA	TRBJ1-1	17	CASSFTPGGLMNTEAFF	TGTGCCAGCAGTTTCACCCCCGGGGGGCTCATGAACACTGAAGCTTTCTTT
TRBV7-9	NA	NA	TRBJ2-3	13	CASSASGTDTQYF	TGTGCCAGCAGCGCCAGCGGGACAGATACGCAGTATTTT
TRBV19	NA	TRBD2	TRBJ2-3	17	CASSIAGGTLVADTQYF	TGTGCCAGTAGTATCGCGGGGGGCACCTTGGTGGCAGATACGCAGTATTTT
TRBV7-9	NA	NA	TRBJ2-4	15	CASSLDGFVLDIQYF	TGTGCCAGCAGCTTGGACGGGTTTGTGTTGGACATTCAGTACTTC
TRBV7-9	few	NA	TRBJ2-5	11	CASSSLETQYF	TGTGCCAGCAGCTCGTTAGAGACCCAGTACTTC
TRBV7-9	few	TRBD1	TRBJ2-3	15	CASSLPGTGTDTQYF	TGTGCCAGCAGCTTACCCGGGACAGGCACAGATACGCAGTATTTT
TRBV18	NA	NA	TRBJ2-7	12	CASSPGSYEQYF	TGTGCCAGCTCACCCGGCTCCTACGAGCAGTACTTC
TRBV4-3	NA	NA	TRBJ2-1	18	CASSQEIIVYSSYNEQFF	TGCGCCAGCAGCCAAGAAATTATTGTGTATAGCTCCTACAATGAGCAGTTCTTC
TRBV11-2	few	NA	TRBJ1-6	16	CASSSRTDFYNSPLHF	TGTGCCAGCAGCTCAAGGACTGATTTTTATAATTCACCCCTCCACTTT
TRBV15	NA	NA	TRBJ1-6	16	CATSRAITGDNSPLHF	TGTGCCACCAGCAGAGCAATCACGGGTGATAATTCACCCCTCCACTTT
TRBV6-4	few	NA	TRBJ2-1	10	CASSLGEQFF	TGTGCCAGCAGTCTAGGTGAGCAGTTCTTC
TRBV4-3	NA	NA	TRBJ2-7	14	CASSQGDTSYEQYF	TGCGCCAGCAGCCAAGGGGACACGTCCTACGAGCAGTACTTC
TRBV19	NA	NA	TRBJ2-7	17	CASSRGSRTGDPYEQYF	TGTGCCAGTAGCCGCGGATCTCGTACAGGCGACCCCTACGAGCAGTACTTC
TRBV7-6	NA	NA	TRBJ1-3	14	CASSLSGVGNTIYF	TGTGCCAGCAGCTTATCAGGGGTCGGAAACACCATATATTTT
TRBV30	few	NA	TRBJ1-5	13	CAWSGRAYQPQHF	TGTGCCTGGAGTGGACGGGCCTATCAGCCCCAGCATTTT
TRBV18	few	NA	TRBJ1-1	14	CASSPSGGMTEAFF	TGTGCCAGCTCTCCCTCGGGGGGAATGACTGAAGCTTTCTTT
TRBV4-3	few	NA	TRBJ2-5	15	CASSQRTGNGGTQYF	TGCGCCAGCAGCCAGCGGACCGGGAACGGAGGGACCCAGTACTTC
TRBV29-1	few	NA	TRBJ2-5	13	CSVVGHPKETQYF	TGCAGCGTCGTAGGACACCCTAAAGAGACCCAGTACTTC
TRBV9	few	TRBD1	TRBJ1-6	16	CASSGNGQGNASPLHF	TGTGCCAGCAGCGGGAATGGACAGGGGAATGCTTCACCCCTCCACTTT
TRBV4-1	NA	NA	TRBJ2-3	16	CASSQAELGPTDTQYF	TGCGCCAGCAGCCAAGCGGAGCTAGGGCCCACAGATACGCAGTATTTT
TRBV10-3	NA	TRBD1	TRBJ1-5	13	CAIQGDSNQPQHF	TGTGCCATCCAGGGGGATAGCAATCAGCCCCAGCATTTT
TRBV9	few	NA	TRBJ1-3	16	CASSVEGLGARNTIYF	TGTGCCAGCAGCGTAGAGGGTCTGGGGGCGAGAAACACCATATATTTT
TRBV18	NA	NA	TRBJ2-7	16	CASSPRSGTPYYEQYF	TGTGCCAGCTCACCACGGTCCGGGACACCCTACTACGAGCAGTACTTC
TRBV6-6	NA	NA	TRBJ2-7	13	CASSSTTRYEQYF	TGTGCCAGCAGTTCTACGACGAGATACGAGCAGTACTTC
TRBV11-2	NA	TRBD1	TRBJ2-7	13	CASSRTGSNEQYF	TGTGCCAGCAGCCGGACAGGGTCGAACGAGCAGTACTTC
TRBV29-1	few	TRBD2	TRBJ2-5	16	CSVFAGTSGGSETQYF	TGCAGCGTTTTTGCAGGGACTAGCGGGGGTTCGGAGACCCAGTACTTC
TRBV25-1	NA	TRBD1	TRBJ2-1	14	CASSLHRGNNEQFF	TGTGCCAGCAGTCTCCACAGGGGGAACAATGAGCAGTTCTTC
TRBV25-1	NA	NA	TRBJ2-6	15	CASSKGSSGANVLTF	TGTGCCAGCAGCAAGGGGTCATCTGGGGCCAACGTCCTGACTTTC
TRBV30	NA	TRBD1	TRBJ2-7	15	CAWSEGQGNLYEQYF	TGTGCCTGGTCTGAGGGACAGGGGAATCTCTACGAGCAGTACTTC
TRBV7-9	few	NA	TRBJ2-7	15	CASSLTGRASYEQYF	TGTGCCAGCAGCTTAACGGGGAGAGCCTCCTACGAGCAGTACTTC
TRBV7-7	few	NA	TRBJ2-5	17	CASSLGSGRGREETQYF	TGTGCTAGCAGCTTAGGGTCGGGCAGGGGTAGAGAAGAGACCCAGTACTTC
TRBV30	few	NA	TRBJ1-5	16	CAWSGGGGRGNQPQHF	TGTGCCTGGAGTGGAGGCGGGGGGCGCGGAAATCAGCCCCAGCATTTT
TRBV6-5	NA	TRBD1	TRBJ1-5	14	CASRATGGGQPQHF	TGTGCCAGCAGGGCCACAGGGGGCGGGCAGCCCCAGCATTTT
TRBV14	few	NA	TRBJ1-1	14	CASSQDYGRGEAFF	TGTGCCAGCAGCCAAGATTACGGCCGGGGTGAAGCTTTCTTT
TRBV9	NA	NA	TRBJ2-5	15	CASSHSPGAGETQYF	TGTGCCAGCAGCCACTCCCCGGGGGCGGGTGAGACCCAGTACTTC
TRBV9	few	NA	TRBJ2-7	13	CASSGREGSEQYF	TGTGCCAGCAGCGGTCGAGAGGGCTCGGAGCAGTACTTC
TRBV28	many	TRBD2	TRBJ2-1	14	CATSSGGAQNEQFF	TGTGCCACGAGCAGCGGGGGGGCTCAGAATGAGCAGTTCTTC
TRBV6-1	few	NA	TRBJ2-7	13	CASSGEGRYEQYF	TGTGCCAGCAGTGGAGAGGGAAGGTACGAGCAGTACTTC
TRBV6-5	NA	TRBD1	TRBJ2-5	15	CASRLRQGSHETQYF	TGTGCCAGCAGGCTTAGACAGGGATCACACGAGACCCAGTACTTC
TRBV6-6	NA	TRBD2	TRBJ2-5	14	CASSMGGRGETQYF	TGTGCCAGTAGTATGGGGGGGAGGGGAGAGACCCAGTACTTC
TRBV29-1	few	TRBD1	TRBJ1-5	14	CSVADRGPNQPQHF	TGCAGCGTTGCCGACAGGGGACCCAATCAGCCCCAGCATTTT
TRBV9	NA	NA	TRBJ2-5	13	CASSPGTTETQYF	TGTGCCAGCAGCCCAGGGACCACCGAGACCCAGTACTTC
TRBV28	NA	NA	TRBJ2-7	16	CASSLLGARGNYEQYF	TGTGCCAGCAGTTTATTGGGTGCCAGGGGAAACTACGAGCAGTACTTC
TRBV5-1	NA	NA	TRBJ2-7	14	CASSLVGAFYEQYF	TGCGCCAGCAGCTTGGTCGGGGCCTTCTACGAGCAGTACTTC
TRBV28	few	NA	TRBJ2-7	16	CASSWGPGQFSYEQYF	TGTGCCAGCAGTTGGGGACCGGGACAATTCTCCTACGAGCAGTACTTC